What follows describes a single T cell receptor beta chain. What it binds is not known. The data were obtained in a study of shared clonotypes between healthy human individuals. Naive CD8 cells lacked CD45RO, underwent positive selection for CCR7 and left out terminally differentiated effector memory CD45RA+ cells. Each of the donors was a healthy adult who was HIV-negative and had not had a recent acute infection or vaccination. Deep was the level used in running the assay. Measured with immunoSEQ multiplex PCR; TCRdb has only the in-frame clones, and not every one. The sample has about 870,000 clones, around 92% seen once; the top ten hold nearly 25%. This CDR3 has 17 residues. The trim removed 4 bases at V and 6 bases at J, leaving 11 bases unmatched. Germline lookup yields CDR1 KGHSH and CDR2 LQKENI. Study findings and constraints: Clonotype sharing among donors likely depends on sequencing depth. Sampling included only blood; tissue repertoires likely differ.

The chain joins TRBV18 to TRBJ2-3, with 12 positions matching TRBD2. The sample was naive CD8+ T cells sorted from blood. The sequence came from a young man in good health. The DNA of the CDR3 is TGTGCCAGCTCACTGCAATTTAGACTAGCGGGAGCCGATACGCAGTATTTT. This gives the protein CASSLQFRLAGADTQYF.